These 6 T cell receptor beta chains share one sample of origin, sequenced in a study of T cells in Graves' hyperthyroidism and ophthalmopathy. Amplified TCR beta CDR3 regions derived from RNA transcripts. First-round RT-PCR with HTBI primers amplified the TCR CDR3 region. TCRdb reprocessed the multiplex PCR reads via MiXCR and lists one record per CDR3 protein. This sample has tens of thousands of distinct CDR3 sequences, with roughly 51% found just once. Sequencing input: peripheral blood or thyroid tissue (not recorded which). All receptors come from a man aged 18 to 30 with Graves' hyperthyroidism.

The CDR3 here is CASSQLAEYQETQYF. The CDR3 DNA reads as TGCGCCAGCAGCCAACTAGCGGAGTACCAAGAGACCCAGTACTTC. The chain uses TRBV10-2 and TRBJ2-5, with 8 bases that match TRBD2. The germline V gene has CDR1 WSHSY and CDR2 SAAADI. The CDR3 extends over 15 amino acids. With 6 bases clipped from V and 0 bases from J, the junction kept 6 bases outside the gene matches.

The gene calls are TRBV7-2 and TRBJ2-5; D gene unclear. V shed 1 base and J shed 1 base, with 10 bases lying between them. CDR3 size: 15 residues. Germline CDR1 and CDR2: SGHTA and FQGNSA. The DNA of the CDR3 is TGTGCCAGCAGCTTAGGGAATCAGCCCCAAGAGACCCAGTACTTC. Residues: CASSLGNQPQETQYF.

The chain employs TRBV20-1 and TRBJ1-2, with 9 bases that match TRBD1. The CDR3 consists of 14 residues. With 7 bases clipped from V and 6 bases from J, the junction kept 12 bases outside the gene matches. The germline gives CDR1 DFQATT, CDR2 SNEGSKA (reference sequence). DNA of the CDR3: TGCAGTGTTCTCGACGGGACAGGGTACGATGGCTACACCTTC. This gives the protein CSVLDGTGYDGYTF.

CDR3 nucleotide sequence: TGCAGCGTCGAAAACGCGGGACAGGGAGAGACCCAGTACTTC. Translated: CSVENAGQGETQYF. This chain joins TRBV29-1 and TRBJ2-5; TRBD1 agrees at 9 bases. V lost 6 bases to trimming and J lost 4 bases; unmatched junction nucleotides: 9. Germline CDR1 reads SQVTM; CDR2 reads ANQGSEA. CDR3 length equals 14 residues.

This clonotype was seen ten or more times. The chain has TRBV7-6 and TRBJ1-5; the D is unclear. Germline CDR1 is SGHVS and CDR2 is FNYEAQ. Trimming took off 1 base at V and 0 bases at J, with 7 bases between the two ends. The CDR3 is made up of 15 amino acids. The CDR3 here is CASSLGPGSNQPQHF. DNA of the CDR3: TGTGCCAGCAGCTTAGGGCCGGGTAGCAATCAGCCCCAGCATTTT.

On this clonotype: A much bigger clone sits one base away, suggesting this may be a read error. Written as DNA, the CDR3 is TGCAGCGTGGGGCCCGGGACTAGCGGGAGACGGGGCGAGCAGTACTTC. Protein: CSVGPGTSGRRGEQYF. The V call is TRBV29-1, the J call TRBJ2-7; 14 nucleotides agree with TRBD2. The CDR3 consists of 16 residues. Per germline, CDR1 SQVTM and CDR2 ANQGSEA. V shed 6 bases and J 6 bases; nucleotides not matched to a gene: 13.